This TCR beta chain was found in a study of blood T cell repertoires in COVID-19. In the study's own analysis: Estimation of nucleated cell counts was performed using reference gene primer amplification. Assay: immunoSEQ multiplex PCR; the TCRdb copy retains only in-frame clones and omits some. The V and J calls and clone size are taken from that table; D and trimming were inferred from the DNA. The data show about 140,000 clones, with 85% seen just once and under 3% held by the top ten. This clone was seen a handful of times. Source material: peripheral blood. The sequence derives from a man in his fifties with acute or convalescent COVID-19.

This chain's CDR3 is CSASYAPEGTEAFF. CDR3 nucleotide sequence: TGCAGTGCTAGTTACGCTCCCGAGGGCACTGAAGCTTTCTTT. The V call is TRBV20-1, the J call TRBJ1-1; D uncertain. Trimming left V 3 bases short and J 4 bases short, with 15 bases between. Germline V gene sequence: CDR1 DFQATT, CDR2 SNEGSKA (reference sequence). The length of the CDR3 is 14 residues.